The clone carrying this T cell receptor beta chain was observed many times. What it binds is not known. What was amplified from RNA transcripts were TCR beta CDR3 regions. Researchers ran a first-round RT-PCR on the TCR CDR3 using the HTBI primer set. MiXCR was run by TCRdb on the multiplex PCR reads, yielding one entry per CDR3 protein. The profile covers about 380,000 distinct CDR3 sequences, with about 14% appearing a single time and around 20% taken by the ten largest. The source of the sample is a study of T cells in Graves' hyperthyroidism and ophthalmopathy. Overall study findings and caveats: The model foresaw ophthalmopathy a median roughly 6.3 months prior to onset. Most clonotypes expanded in the thyroid (above 0.001) were also present in blood.

Uncontrolled infection, other autoimmune disease, pregnancy or lactation led to exclusion. The diagnostic basis comprised clinical symptoms, serum thyroxine and TRAb, thyroid ultrasound and orbital computed tomography. From germline, CDR1 is KGHDR and CDR2 SFDVKD. Deletions cut 4 bases from V and 4 bases from J, with 15 bases between. The CDR3 covers 15 residues. What was sequenced was blood. This receptor was identified in a woman in her thirties with Graves' ophthalmopathy. This chain links TRBV24-1 with TRBJ2-5; weak D call: TRBD1 (5 bases). CDR3 sequence (DNA): TGTGCCACCAGTGAAGAACCAGGGTTTTTAGAGACCCAGTACTTC. Translating gives CATSEEPGFLETQYF.